These 8 T cell receptor beta chains share one sample of origin, sequenced in a study of shared clonotypes between healthy human individuals. Terminally differentiated effector memory CD45RA+ cells were excluded from the naive CD8 cells, which were CD45RO-negative and positively selected for CCR7. The method was immunoSEQ multiplex PCR; TCRdb's version includes in-frame clones alone and lacks a portion of them. The sample shows around 600,000 clones, approximately 95% of them seen only once. Source material: naive CD8+ T cells sorted from blood. The receptors were sampled from a woman in her twenties or thirties in good health.

The chain is built from TRBV28 and TRBJ2-7, with 9 bases that match TRBD1. The V segment lost 1 base and the J segment 3 bases; nucleotides outside the gene matches: 4. CDR3 size: 15 residues. Per germline, CDR1 MDHEN and CDR2 SYDVKM. Here the CDR3 reads CASSLLGDRVYEQYF. CDR3 in DNA: TGTGCCAGCAGTTTATTAGGGGACAGGGTCTACGAGCAGTACTTC.

The chain uses TRBV28 and TRBJ2-5; a weak D match, TRBD1 (5 bases). Germline CDR1 MDHEN, CDR2 SYDVKM. V dropped 3 bases and J dropped 5 bases, with 10 bases sitting between them. The CDR3 loop spans 13 amino acids. The chain's CDR3 is CASSLGLRETQYF. The CDR3 nucleotides read TGTGCCAGCAGTTTGGGGCTCAGGGAGACCCAGTACTTC.

V usage is TRBV5-6 and J usage is TRBJ2-7; 13 nucleotides align to TRBD2. This CDR3 contains 14 residues. V shed 8 bases, J shed 5 bases, and the junction held 7 bases outside the gene matches. In germline, CDR1 is SGHDT, CDR2 YYEEEE. The CDR3 DNA sequence: TGTGCCAGTATAACCGGACTAGCGGGAGACGAGCAGTACTTC. This gives the protein CASITGLAGDEQYF.

About this clone: Other DNA variants within this sample encode the same CDR3. The V gene is TRBV5-4, the J gene TRBJ2-2; no firm D call. The ends were cut back, 0 bases at V and 6 bases at J, with 3 bases in the middle. In germline, CDR1 is SGHNT, CDR2 YYREEE (reference sequence). The CDR3 is 12 residues long. DNA of the CDR3: TGTGCCAGCAGCTTGGAATCCGGGGAGCTGTTTTTT. It translates to CASSLESGELFF.

Remarks on this clone: The sample contains more than one DNA sequence encoding this CDR3. J is TRBJ1-1 and V is TRBV9; D is undetermined. Germline values: CDR1 SGDLS, CDR2 YYNGEE. The CDR3 is 13 amino acids. The V end lost 0 bases, the J end lost 1 base, and 4 bases lay between the germline ends. The CDR3 DNA is TGTGCCAGCAGCGTAGGTGCGAACACTGAAGCTTTCTTT. It is translated as CASSVGANTEAFF.

The rearrangement links TRBV4-1 to TRBJ2-7, with D uncertain. Germline CDR1 MGHRA, CDR2 YSYEKL. The V end lost 0 bases, the J end lost 2 bases, and 11 bases lay between the germline ends. CDR3 length: 15 amino acids. DNA of the CDR3: TGCGCCAGCAGCCAAGATCCGGCAGGACCCTACGAGCAGTACTTC. Translated: CASSQDPAGPYEQYF.

The chain couples TRBV27 to TRBJ2-4, with D perhaps TRBD1 (6 bases). The germline V gene encodes CDR1 MNHEY and CDR2 SMNVEV (reference sequence). The CDR3 runs to 15 residues. Trimming removed 5 bases at V and 2 bases at J, with 13 bases between. Here the CDR3 reads CASSLEGVTKNIQYF. In DNA, the CDR3 is TGTGCCAGCAGTCTAGAGGGGGTTACCAAAAACATTCAGTACTTC.

V and J are TRBV6-5 and TRBJ1-1; no clear D. This CDR3 is 13 amino acids long. CDR1 is MNHEY, CDR2 SVGAGI, per germline. V lost 7 bases and J lost 0, with 9 bases in between. CDR3 in amino acids: CASKAGVNTEAFF. CDR3 in DNA: TGTGCCAGCAAGGCGGGAGTGAACACTGAAGCTTTCTTT.